The present TCR beta chain was sequenced within a study of blood T cells in healthy people across ages. Study-level results: Because donor CMV status was unknown, expanded clonotype changes were possibly confounded.

With a J-beta primer mix and a sample-barcoded 5' primer, a second PCR ran roughly 7 to 11 cycles. Every sample produced at least 3 million CDR3-containing paired-end reads. Each CDR3 protein gets one entry after TCRdb re-called the 5' RACE reads with MiXCR. Among 1.2 million to 1.5 million distinct CDR3 sequences listed, approximately 38% were seen once. Germline V gives CDR1 LGHNT, CDR2 FRNRAP. V lost 8 bases to trimming and J lost 1 base, with 17 bases between them. CDR3 size: 15 residues. In the case of this clonotype: Its cognate antigen is unknown.

The sequence was obtained from a woman younger than 35 in good health. Sequencing input: blood. The chain links TRBV12-5 to TRBJ2-5; D gene unclear. CDR3 sequence reads: CASHLFTWGQETQYF. In DNA form, the CDR3 reads TGTGCTAGTCATCTCTTTACATGGGGCCAAGAGACCCAGTACTTC.